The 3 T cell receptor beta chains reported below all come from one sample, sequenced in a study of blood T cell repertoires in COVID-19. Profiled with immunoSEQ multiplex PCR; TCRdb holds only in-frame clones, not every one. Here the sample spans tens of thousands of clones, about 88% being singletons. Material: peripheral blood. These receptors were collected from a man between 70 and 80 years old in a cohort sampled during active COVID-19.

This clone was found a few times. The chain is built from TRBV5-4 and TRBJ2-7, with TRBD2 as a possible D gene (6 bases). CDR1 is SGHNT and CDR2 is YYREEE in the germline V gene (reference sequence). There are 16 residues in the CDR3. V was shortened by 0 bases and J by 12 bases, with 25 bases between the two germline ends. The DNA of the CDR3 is TGTGCCAGCAGCTTGGACCTCGTTACCGGGAGAGATACTACGTACTTC. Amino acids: CASSLDLVTGRDTTYF.

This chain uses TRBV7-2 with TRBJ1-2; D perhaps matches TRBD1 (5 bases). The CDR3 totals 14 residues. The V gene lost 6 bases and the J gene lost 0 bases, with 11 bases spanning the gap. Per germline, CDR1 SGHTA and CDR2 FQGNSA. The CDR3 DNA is TGTGCCAGCAGAGGGGCAGTCACTAACTATGGCTACACCTTC. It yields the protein CASRGAVTNYGYTF. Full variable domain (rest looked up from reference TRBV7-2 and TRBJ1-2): GAGVSQSPSNKVTEKGKDVELRCDPISGHTALYWYRQSLGQGLEFLIYFQGNSAPDKSGLPSDRFSAERTGGSVSTLTIQRTQQEDSAVYLCASRGAVTNYGYTFGSGTRLTVV.

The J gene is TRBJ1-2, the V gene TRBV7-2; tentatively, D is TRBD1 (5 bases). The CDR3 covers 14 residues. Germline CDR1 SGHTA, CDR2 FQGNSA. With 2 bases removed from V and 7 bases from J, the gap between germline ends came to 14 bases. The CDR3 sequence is CASSLLATGLGYTF. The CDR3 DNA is TGTGCCAGCAGCTTACTCGCAACAGGCCTTGGCTACACCTTC.